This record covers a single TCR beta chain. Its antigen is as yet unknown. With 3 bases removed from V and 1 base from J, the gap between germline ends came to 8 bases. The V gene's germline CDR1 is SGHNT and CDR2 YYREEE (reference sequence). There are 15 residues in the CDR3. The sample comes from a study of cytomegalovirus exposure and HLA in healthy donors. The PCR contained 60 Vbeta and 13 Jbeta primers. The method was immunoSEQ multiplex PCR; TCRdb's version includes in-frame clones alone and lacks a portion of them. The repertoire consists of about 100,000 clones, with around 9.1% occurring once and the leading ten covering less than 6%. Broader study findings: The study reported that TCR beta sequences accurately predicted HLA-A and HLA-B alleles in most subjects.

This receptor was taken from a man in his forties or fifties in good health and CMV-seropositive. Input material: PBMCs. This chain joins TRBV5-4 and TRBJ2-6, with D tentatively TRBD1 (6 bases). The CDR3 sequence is CASSSTGSGANVLTF. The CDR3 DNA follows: TGTGCCAGCAGCTCTACAGGGTCTGGGGCCAACGTCCTGACTTTC.